This T cell receptor (beta chain) was identified in a study of blood T cell repertoires in COVID-19. The wider study: Sources were T cells, B-cell-depleted T cells, or PBMCs; the material itself was cDNA or gDNA.

Methods used by the authors: Nucleated cell number was recorded as an estimate derived from reference gene primer amplification. Assay: immunoSEQ multiplex PCR; the TCRdb copy retains only in-frame clones and omits some. V, J and clone size were drawn from that table, and D and trimming were deduced from the DNA. The repertoire consists of about 210,000 clones, with around 80% occurring once and the leading ten covering more than 9%. The CDR3 extends over 14 amino acids. Germline lookup yields CDR1 MRHNA and CDR2 SNTAGT. V was trimmed by 7 bases and J by 6 bases, leaving 15 bases between them. This clonotype originated in a woman older than 75 with COVID-19, enrolled during active disease. The rearrangement uses TRBV6-4 and TRBJ2-2, with D unresolved. The sequenced sample consisted of peripheral blood. Here the CDR3 reads CASKTNSVPGELFF. The CDR3 nucleotides are TGTGCCAGCAAAACGAACTCGGTGCCCGGGGAGCTGTTTTTT.